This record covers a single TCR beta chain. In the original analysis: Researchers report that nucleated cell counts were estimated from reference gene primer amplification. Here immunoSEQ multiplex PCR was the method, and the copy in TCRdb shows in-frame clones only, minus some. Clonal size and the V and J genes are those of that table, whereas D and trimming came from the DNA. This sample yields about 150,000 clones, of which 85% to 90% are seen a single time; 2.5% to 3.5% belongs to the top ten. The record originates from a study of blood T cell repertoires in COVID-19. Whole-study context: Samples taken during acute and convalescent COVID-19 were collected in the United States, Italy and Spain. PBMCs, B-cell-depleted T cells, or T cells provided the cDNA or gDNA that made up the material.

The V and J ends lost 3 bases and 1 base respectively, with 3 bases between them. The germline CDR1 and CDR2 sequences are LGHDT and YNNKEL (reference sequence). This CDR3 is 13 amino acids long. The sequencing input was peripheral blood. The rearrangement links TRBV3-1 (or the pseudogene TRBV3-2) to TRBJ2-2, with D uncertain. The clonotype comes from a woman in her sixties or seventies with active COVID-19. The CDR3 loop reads CASSHQNTGELFF. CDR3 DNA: TGTGCCAGCAGCCACCAGAACACCGGGGAGCTGTTTTTT.